These 25 T cell receptor beta chains share one sample of origin, sequenced in a study of identical twins. A single record per CDR3 protein comes from TCRdb applying MiXCR to the 5' RACE reads. The table has 1.5 million to 2 million distinct CDR3 sequences, about 32% seen once. Sequencing used cord blood. Receptors were obtained from a newborn girl in good health.

This chain uses TRBV19 with TRBJ1-2; D gene ambiguous. Germline V gene data show CDR1 as LNHDA and CDR2 as SQIVND (reference sequence). CDR3 length equals 12 residues. The ends were cut back, 7 bases at V and 8 bases at J, with 14 bases in the middle. CDR3 sequence reads: CASNRGRWGYTF. The CDR3 bases are TGTGCCAGTAATCGCGGGCGTTGGGGCTACACCTTC.

This clonotype was recorded a few times. The genes are TRBV4-2 and TRBJ2-1; the match to TRBD2 covers 8 bases. V gave up 0 bases and J gave up 1 base; unmatched junction bases: 8. Germline CDR1 and CDR2: LGHNA and YNFKEQ. The CDR3 contains 18 residues. In DNA, the CDR3 is TGTGCCAGCAGCCAAGATATCAGCGGGAGAGGGTCCTACAATGAGCAGTTCTTC. It is translated as CASSQDISGRGSYNEQFF.

J is TRBJ2-1 and V is TRBV9; TRBD2 matches at 11 bases. This CDR3 region has 16 residues. V dropped 0 bases and J dropped 11; count of bases not matched to a gene: 10. Germline V gives CDR1 SGDLS, CDR2 YYNGEE. The CDR3 sequence is CASSVGSGGASSQQFF. The CDR3 DNA reads as TGTGCCAGCAGCGTAGGTAGCGGGGGGGCCTCGTCACAGCAGTTCTTC.

CDR3 in amino acids: CASSFFRTNEQFF. CDR3 nucleotides: TGTGCCAGCAGTTTCTTTAGGACGAATGAGCAGTTCTTC. This chain joins TRBV27 and TRBJ2-1; no firm D call. CDR1 is MNHEY, CDR2 SMNVEV, per germline (reference sequence). The CDR3 loop spans 13 amino acids. Trimming stripped 3 bases from V and 7 bases from J, with 10 bases between.

To note about this clonotype: A much larger clonotype is one base distant, so this may be a read error. This chain uses TRBV29-1 with TRBJ2-1; D gene uncertain. The germline V gene encodes CDR1 SQVTM and CDR2 ANQGSEA. The CDR3 totals 13 residues. CDR3 nucleotide sequence: TGCGGCGTTGAAGACTTGGAATACAATGAGCAGTTCTTC. It specifies CGVEDLEYNEQFF.

V is TRBV5-1 and J is TRBJ2-1; D unclear. In germline, CDR1 is SGHRS, CDR2 YFSETQ. Trimming removed 2 bases from V and 6 bases from J, with 12 bases in between. The CDR3 totals 14 residues. The CDR3 loop is CASSFRSERNEQFF. In DNA form, the CDR3 reads TGCGCCAGCAGCTTTCGGTCGGAGCGCAATGAGCAGTTCTTC.

Remarks on this clonotype: This could be a read error, since a much larger clone is one nucleotide away. The V gene is TRBV29-1, the J gene TRBJ2-3; D is unclear. The CDR3 totals 15 residues. Germline lookup yields CDR1 SQVTM and CDR2 ANQGSEA. Trimming left V 3 bases short and J 3 bases short, with 16 bases between. The CDR3 here is CSVDPRSVPTDTQYF. CDR3 sequence (DNA): TGCAGCGTTGACCCACGGAGTGTACCGACAGATACGCAGTATTTT.

The chain recombines TRBV20-1 with TRBJ1-2; D may be TRBD1 (5 bases). CDR1 is DFQATT, CDR2 SNEGSKA, per germline (reference sequence). Trimming stripped 8 bases from V and 4 bases from J, with 8 bases between. CDR3 length equals 10 residues. In DNA, the CDR3 is TGCAGTACCGGGACCTATGGCTACACCTTC. Its translation: CSTGTYGYTF.

This clonotype occurred a few times. The CDR3 bases are TGCGCCAGCAGCTTGGGACTAGCGGGACCAGAGACCCAGTACTTC. This translates into CASSLGLAGPETQYF. The genes are TRBV5-1 and TRBJ2-5, with TRBD2 matching 11 bases. The CDR3 loop spans 15 amino acids. The germline V gene encodes CDR1 SGHRS and CDR2 YFSETQ. With V trimmed by 0 bases and J by 4 bases, 2 bases remained unmatched.

The V and J genes are TRBV5-1 and TRBJ2-1; D is unclear. There are 15 residues in the CDR3. V lost 0 bases, J lost 3 bases, and 10 bases lay in between. Per germline, CDR1 SGHRS and CDR2 YFSETQ. CDR3 nucleotides: TGCGCCAGCAGCTTGGTTGGGGAACTCTACAATGAGCAGTTCTTC. It translates to CASSLVGELYNEQFF. The full variable domain, completed using reference TRBV5-1 and TRBJ2-1, is KAGVTQTPRYLIKTRGQQVTLSCSPISGHRSVSWYQQTPGQGLQFLFEYFSETQRNKGNFPGRFSGRQFSNSRSEMNVSTLELGDSALYLCASSLVGELYNEQFFGPGTRLTVL.

The chain joins TRBV6-6 to TRBJ2-7; 9 nucleotides match TRBD1. Germline lookup yields CDR1 MNHNY and CDR2 SVGAGI (reference sequence). Unmatched junction bases numbered 3, after V lost 2 bases and J lost 4 bases. CDR3 size: 14 residues. The CDR3 loop reads CASSYPGTGYEQYF. CDR3 sequence (DNA): TGTGCCAGCAGTTACCCCGGGACAGGGTACGAGCAGTACTTC.

Points on this clonotype: Compared with germline, one end of the junction differs, possibly owing to a read error. The chain couples TRBV20-1 to TRBJ2-5; D is undetermined. Germline CDR1 is DFQATT and CDR2 is SNEGSKA (reference sequence). CDR3 length: 14 amino acids. The CDR3 sequence is CSARDPRGQETRYF. CDR3 bases: TGCAGTGCTAGAGATCCCCGCGGCCAAGAGACCCGGTACTTC.

The chain links TRBV9 to TRBJ1-5, with TRBD1 matching over 10 bases. The germline V gene has CDR1 SGDLS and CDR2 YYNGEE. The CDR3 has 23 residues. Trimming at V came to 0 bases and at J to 0 bases, leaving 21 bases not matched to a gene. Here the CDR3 reads CASSVASPPGQGNNNNSNQPQHF. DNA for the CDR3: TGTGCCAGCAGCGTAGCTTCCCCGCCGGGACAGGGGAATAATAATAATAGCAATCAGCCCCAGCATTTT. The complete variable domain, with remaining parts taken from reference TRBV9 and TRBJ1-5, reads DSGVTQTPKHLITATGQRVTLRCSPRSGDLSVYWYQQSLDQGLQFLIQYYNGEERAKGNILERFSAQQFPDLHSELNLSSLELGDSALYFCASSVASPPGQGNNNNSNQPQHFGDGTRLSIL.

The sample holds a few counts of this clonotype. The rearrangement joins TRBV24-1 to TRBJ1-5, with TRBD1 matching over 7 bases. The CDR3 has 15 residues. V shed 3 bases, J shed 1 base, and the junction held 2 bases outside the gene matches. Germline V gene lookup returns CDR1 KGHDR and CDR2 SFDVKD. The CDR3 sequence is CATSDKQGSNQPQHF. The CDR3 DNA reads TGTGCCACCAGTGATAAACAGGGGAGCAATCAGCCCCAGCATTTT.

This clonotype came up many times. The chain recombines TRBV7-8 with TRBJ1-2; 8 positions agree with TRBD1. Germline V CDR1 and CDR2: SGHVS, FQNEAQ. Germline trimming cut 2 bases from V and 2 bases from J; bases unmatched to any gene: 7. The CDR3 has 16 amino acids. CDR3 residues: CASSLSGRTGNYGYTF. DNA for the CDR3: TGTGCCAGCAGCTTATCTGGTCGGACAGGGAACTATGGCTACACCTTC.

The rearrangement uses TRBV7-9 and TRBJ1-2; D perhaps matches TRBD1 (5 bases). The germline gives CDR1 SEHNR, CDR2 FQNEAQ (reference sequence). The CDR3 has 15 residues. V lost 0 bases and J lost 8, with 16 bases in between. CDR3 DNA sequence: TGTGCCAGCAGCTTAGCGCGGGGGACGCTCGTGGGCTACACCTTC. As protein: CASSLARGTLVGYTF.

Concerning this clonotype: A read error may explain this, as a much larger clone is one base away. The V call is TRBV24-1, the J call TRBJ2-7; D is possibly TRBD1 (5 bases). V was trimmed by 12 bases and J by 7 bases, leaving 27 bases between them. From germline, CDR1 is KGHDR and CDR2 SFDVKD. This CDR3 region has 15 residues. The CDR3 DNA reads as TGTGCCGCCAAGAAGCAGGGCCCCTTATACAATGAGCAGTACTTC. It is translated as CAAKKQGPLYNEQYF.

V gene TRBV7-9 combines with J gene TRBJ2-1, with 13 nucleotides matching TRBD2. CDR1 and CDR2 from the germline V gene are SEHNR and FQNEAQ (reference sequence). V shed 5 bases and J 2 bases; nucleotides not matched to a gene: 6. The CDR3 consists of 17 residues. Here the CDR3 DNA reads TGTGCCAGCAGCCATAGACTAGCGGGGGGCCCCTACAATGAGCAGTTCTTC. Protein: CASSHRLAGGPYNEQFF.

J is TRBJ2-3 and V is TRBV13; possibly TRBD2 for D (6 bases). CDR1 PRHDT and CDR2 FYEKMQ come from the germline V gene (reference sequence). CDR3 length equals 16 residues. Trimming removed 5 bases at V and 2 bases at J, with 17 bases between. The CDR3 DNA reads as TGTGCCAGCAGCCTCAGACTAGTCACCGACACAGATACGCAGTATTTT. Translation: CASSLRLVTDTDTQYF.

This clonotype was detected only a few times. CDR3 protein: CASRVNRGNEQFF. In DNA, the CDR3 is TGTGCCAGCCGGGTGAATAGGGGAAATGAGCAGTTCTTC. The rearrangement links TRBV12-3 or TRBV12-4 to TRBJ2-1; maybe TRBD1 (5 bases). V shed 8 bases and J shed 7 bases, with 15 bases lying between them. This CDR3 comprises 13 residues.

This clonotype was detected only a few times. The genes are TRBV5-1 and TRBJ1-2; D call uncertain. There are 12 residues in the CDR3. Trimming left V 5 bases short and J 2 bases short, with 7 bases between. From germline, CDR1 is SGHRS and CDR2 YFSETQ. The CDR3 bases are TGCGCCAGCAGGAGAGAAAACTATGGCTACACCTTC. Translating it yields CASRRENYGYTF.

This clonotype has just a few counts. The chain employs TRBV7-9 and TRBJ1-5; D is unclear. CDR3 length: 14 amino acids. The V and J ends lost 2 bases and 3 bases respectively, with 8 bases between them. The germline V gene encodes CDR1 SEHNR and CDR2 FQNEAQ (reference sequence). CDR3 nucleotide sequence: TGTGCCAGCAGCTTACGGCAGAACAATCAGCCCCAGCATTTT. Translating gives CASSLRQNNQPQHF.

This clonotype was observed many times. The chain uses TRBV29-1 and TRBJ2-1, with 9 bases identical to TRBD2. Germline lookup yields CDR1 SQVTM and CDR2 ANQGSEA. V was pared by 3 bases and J by 10 bases, with 10 bases of the junction left unmatched. There are 14 residues in the CDR3. The CDR3 is CSVEREGLYREQFF. In DNA, the CDR3 is TGCAGCGTTGAGCGGGAGGGCCTTTACAGGGAGCAGTTCTTC.

The chain combines TRBV10-3 with TRBJ2-3, with D perhaps matching TRBD2 (6 bases). This CDR3 spans 14 amino acids. Germline CDR1 is ENHRY and CDR2 is SYGVKD. With 7 bases removed from V and 2 bases from J, the gap between germline ends came to 13 bases. The CDR3 here is CAITGLSPTDTQYF. CDR3 nucleotide sequence: TGTGCCATCACGGGACTCTCTCCCACAGATACGCAGTATTTT.

The rearrangement links TRBV4-2 to TRBJ1-2, with D uncertain. Germline-derived CDR1 and CDR2 are LGHNA and YNFKEQ. V was cut by 0 bases and J by 8 bases, with 16 bases left in between. The CDR3 has 15 residues. CDR3 nucleotides: TGTGCCAGCAGCCAAGAAGTCGTTCGGCCGTCGGGCTACACCTTC. Protein product: CASSQEVVRPSGYTF.